The 6 T cell receptor beta chains presented below share a single source sample, sequenced in a study of control samples from healthy donors and cancer patients. Repertoires were generated with immunoSEQ multiplex PCR, while TCRdb's copy carries only in-frame clones and drops some. The table has approximately 140,000 clones, 94% seen once. Specimen: blood. The receptors come from a middle-aged man in good health.

The CDR3: CASTVAQGYNEQFF. In DNA, the CDR3 is TGTGCCAGCACCGTTGCCCAAGGGTACAATGAGCAGTTCTTC. This chain links TRBV7-2 with TRBJ2-1; D ambiguous. The V gene's germline CDR1 is SGHTA and CDR2 FQGNSA. Trimming stripped 7 bases from V and 4 bases from J, with 14 bases between. The CDR3 is 14 residues long.

The V gene is TRBV6-6, the J gene TRBJ1-1; D ambiguous. Germline CDR1 is MNHNY and CDR2 is SVGAGI (reference sequence). There are 14 residues in the CDR3. Trimming shortened V by 6 bases and J by 1 base, and 12 bases separated the two germline ends. CDR3 amino acids: CASRPRRENTEAFF. CDR3 DNA: TGTGCCAGCAGACCGCGGAGGGAGAACACTGAAGCTTTCTTT.

This clone was seen more than once but under ten times. This rearrangement joins TRBV11-2 to TRBJ1-1; TRBD1 is a possible D gene (5 bases). The CDR3 is 15 residues long. Germline CDR1 and CDR2: SGHAT and FQNNGV. The ends were cut back, 3 bases at V and 0 bases at J, with 11 bases in the middle. CDR3 coding DNA: TGTGCCAGCAGCTTGGTGACAGCGATGAACACTGAAGCTTTCTTT. It specifies CASSLVTAMNTEAFF.

This clone was seen ten or more times. The V call is TRBV10-3, the J call TRBJ2-2; D is unresolved. The germline CDR1 and CDR2 sequences are ENHRY and SYGVKD. Trimming took off 0 bases at V and 4 bases at J, with 6 bases between the two ends. The CDR3 has 14 amino acids. CDR3 bases: TGTGCCATCAGTGAGTCGGTGGGCACCGGGGAGCTGTTTTTT. Translation: CAISESVGTGELFF.

This clone came up once. The chain uses TRBV11-2 and TRBJ2-7; 13 nucleotides match TRBD2. The CDR3 totals 14 residues. The V gene end was trimmed by 6 bases and the J gene end by 4 bases; junction bases not matched to a gene: 3. Germline lookup yields CDR1 SGHAT and CDR2 FQNNGV. The chain's CDR3 is CASRRLAGGYEQYF. The CDR3 DNA is TGTGCCAGCAGGCGACTAGCGGGGGGTTACGAGCAGTACTTC.

The chain recombines TRBV2 with TRBJ1-4, with D unresolved. CDR3 length: 11 amino acids. Germline CDR1 SNHLY, CDR2 FYNNEI. V shed 11 bases and J shed 4 bases, with 8 bases lying between them. DNA for the CDR3: TGTGCCGGGCTACGTAATGAAAAACTGTTTTTT. Translated, it gives CAGLRNEKLFF.